A single sample is the source of the 12 T cell receptor beta chains below, sequenced in a study of blood T cell repertoires in COVID-19. This table comes from immunoSEQ multiplex PCR, and its TCRdb copy is limited to in-frame clones, with some not included. The sample holds around 70,000 clones, more than 75% seen once. Material: peripheral blood. These receptor sequences come from a human donor in a cohort sampled during active COVID-19.

V gene TRBV6-5 combines with J gene TRBJ2-1; 8 bases fit TRBD1. The CDR3 is made up of 14 amino acids. Per the germline V gene, CDR1 is MNHEY and CDR2 is SVGAGI. V lost 4 bases, J lost 10 bases, and 9 bases stayed unmatched. The CDR3 DNA reads TGTGCCAGCAGTTCCAATCCAAGACAGGGGGAGCAGTTCTTC. Protein: CASSSNPRQGEQFF.

V is TRBV5-5 and J is TRBJ2-7; D might be TRBD1 (6 bases). The germline V gene has CDR1 SGHKS and CDR2 YYEKEE (reference sequence). CDR3 length: 15 amino acids. Trimming left V 6 bases short and J 2 bases short, with 18 bases between. This chain's CDR3 is CASTPRNRDAYEQYF. The CDR3 coding sequence is TGTGCCAGCACCCCAAGGAACAGGGACGCCTACGAGCAGTACTTC.

The count of this clone is one. This rearrangement joins TRBV9 to TRBJ2-1, with 10 positions matching TRBD2. Germline CDR1 SGDLS, CDR2 YYNGEE. There are 16 residues in the CDR3. J was trimmed by 7 bases and V by 4 bases; bases with no gene match: 11. CDR3 bases: TGTGCCAGCAGCCACCCTAGCGGGAGATTAGGGAATGAGCAGTTCTTC. Translating gives CASSHPSGRLGNEQFF. The full variable domain, with the rest looked up from reference TRBV9 and TRBJ2-1, is DSGVTQTPKHLITATGQRVTLRCSPRSGDLSVYWYQQSLDQGLQFLIQYYNGEERAKGNILERFSAQQFPDLHSELNLSSLELGDSALYFCASSHPSGRLGNEQFFGPGTRLTVL.

V gene TRBV6-5 combines with J gene TRBJ2-7, with D possibly being TRBD2 (6 bases). The CDR3 is 14 amino acids. V lost 6 bases to trimming and J lost 3 bases, with 15 bases between them. Per the germline V gene, CDR1 is MNHEY and CDR2 is SVGAGI. The CDR3 spells CASRPGLLIYEQYF. CDR3 DNA sequence: TGTGCCAGCAGACCGGGACTGCTAATCTACGAGCAGTACTTC.

The chain joins TRBV5-1 to TRBJ2-1; maybe TRBD1 (6 bases). The ends were cut back, 0 bases at V and 9 bases at J, with 16 bases in the middle. Germline values: CDR1 SGHRS, CDR2 YFSETQ. The CDR3 spans 15 residues. The CDR3 loop reads CASSLGQGRSGEQFF. CDR3 nucleotides: TGCGCCAGCAGCTTGGGGCAGGGGCGGTCCGGTGAGCAGTTCTTC.

The chain has TRBV4-2 and TRBJ1-1; no clear D. The CDR3 has 13 residues. In germline, CDR1 is LGHNA, CDR2 YNFKEQ. The V and J ends lost 0 bases and 8 bases respectively, with 10 bases between them. CDR3 amino acids: CASSQDPAGEAFF. For the CDR3, the DNA is TGTGCCAGCAGCCAAGATCCGGCAGGAGAAGCTTTCTTT.

The genes are TRBV19 and TRBJ1-5, with a weak D call TRBD1 (6 bases). V lost 5 bases and J lost 0, with 11 bases in between. Germline V CDR1 and CDR2: LNHDA, SQIVND (reference sequence). This CDR3 region has 15 residues. The CDR3 here is CASSPTGFSNQPQHF. CDR3 nucleotides: TGTGCCAGTAGTCCAACAGGGTTTAGCAATCAGCCCCAGCATTTT.

This clone is a singleton in its sample. This sequence joins TRBV11-1 and TRBJ2-5; the D is unclear. CDR3 length: 14 amino acids. Between the trimmed V and J ends, which lost 4 bases and 8 bases, there was a span of 17 bases. The germline gives CDR1 SGHAT, CDR2 FQDESV (reference sequence). CDR3 bases: TGTGCCAGCAGCTCCAATTCCGGAGTGAAAACCCAGTACTTC. It yields the protein CASSSNSGVKTQYF.

The rearrangement links TRBV18 to TRBJ2-7; TRBD2 aligns across 10 bases. Unmatched junction bases numbered 7, after V lost 6 bases and J lost 2 bases. The CDR3 length is 15 residues. Germline V gives CDR1 KGHSH, CDR2 LQKENI. The CDR3 sequence: CASSPGLADTYEQYF. The CDR3, as DNA: TGTGCCAGCTCGCCTGGACTAGCGGATACCTACGAGCAGTACTTC.

This clone has more than one count but fewer than ten. The chain carries TRBV2 and TRBJ1-5; 8 positions match TRBD1. Per germline, CDR1 SNHLY and CDR2 FYNNEI. Trimming removed 6 bases from V and 6 bases from J; junction bases left unmatched: 1. This CDR3 is built from 12 residues. CDR3 in DNA: TGTGCCAGCAGAGACAGGGGTCAGCCCCAGCATTTT. Encoded protein: CASRDRGQPQHF.

The rearrangement joins TRBV10-3 to TRBJ2-1; maybe TRBD2 (6 bases). Deletions cut 2 bases from V and 4 bases from J, with 6 bases between. CDR3 length equals 13 residues. The germline CDR1 and CDR2 sequences are ENHRY and SYGVKD. CDR3 in DNA: TGTGCCATCAGTGAGGGGGGGTACAATGAGCAGTTCTTC. This codes for CAISEGGYNEQFF.

The genes are TRBV5-6 and TRBJ1-4, with D possibly being TRBD1 (5 bases). V gave up 3 bases and J gave up 8 bases, with 11 bases separating them. Germline assignment: CDR1 SGHDT and CDR2 YYEEEE. CDR3 length equals 13 residues. CDR3 amino acids: CASSSARGEKLFF. The DNA for the CDR3 is TGTGCCAGCAGCTCTGCACGGGGGGAAAAACTGTTTTTT. Complete variable domain (other parts from reference TRBV5-6 and TRBJ1-4): DAGVTQSPTHLIKTRGQQVTLRCSPKSGHDTVSWYQQALGQGPQFIFQYYEEEERQRGNFPDRFSGHQFPNYSSELNVNALLLGDSALYLCASSSARGEKLFFGSGTQLSVL.